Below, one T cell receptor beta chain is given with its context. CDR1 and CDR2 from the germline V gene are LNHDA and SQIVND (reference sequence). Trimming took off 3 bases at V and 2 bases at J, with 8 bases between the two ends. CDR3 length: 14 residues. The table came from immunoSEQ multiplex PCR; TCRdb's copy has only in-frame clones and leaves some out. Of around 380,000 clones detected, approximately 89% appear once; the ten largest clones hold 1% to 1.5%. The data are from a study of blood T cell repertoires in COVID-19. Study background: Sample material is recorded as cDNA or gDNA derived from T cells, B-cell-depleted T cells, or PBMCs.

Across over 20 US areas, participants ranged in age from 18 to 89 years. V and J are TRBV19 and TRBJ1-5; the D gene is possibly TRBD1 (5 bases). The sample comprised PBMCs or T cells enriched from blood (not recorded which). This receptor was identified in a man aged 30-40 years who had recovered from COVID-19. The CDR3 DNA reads TGTGCCAGTAGTATGTGGGGGGGCAATCAGCCCCAGCATTTT. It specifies CASSMWGGNQPQHF.